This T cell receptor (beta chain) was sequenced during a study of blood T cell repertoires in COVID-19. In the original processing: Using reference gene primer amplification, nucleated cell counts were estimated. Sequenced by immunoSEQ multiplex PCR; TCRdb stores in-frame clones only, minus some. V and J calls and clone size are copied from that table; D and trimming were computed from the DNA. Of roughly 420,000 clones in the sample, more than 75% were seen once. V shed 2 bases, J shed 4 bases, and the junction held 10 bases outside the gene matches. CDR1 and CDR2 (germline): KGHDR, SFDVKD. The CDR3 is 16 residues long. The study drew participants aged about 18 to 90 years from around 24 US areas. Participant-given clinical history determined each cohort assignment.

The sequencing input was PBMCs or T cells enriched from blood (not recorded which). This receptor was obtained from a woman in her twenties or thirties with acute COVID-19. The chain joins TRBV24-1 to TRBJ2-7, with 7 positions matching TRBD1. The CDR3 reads CATSDSGQRWPYEQYF. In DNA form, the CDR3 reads TGTGCCACCAGTGATTCGGGACAGAGATGGCCTTACGAGCAGTACTTC.